Here is one T cell receptor beta chain with its context. Antigen unknown. Those patients picked for sequencing had displayed CD8+CD57+ cell expansion on flow cytometry. No therapy had been given to the patients at the time of blood sampling. Genomic DNA, serving as template, underwent TCR beta VDJ and CDR3 profiling. TCRdb re-analysed the reads in MiXCR, keeping a single row per CDR3 protein. The repertoire holds around 200,000 distinct CDR3 sequences, with 45% to 60% as singletons. CDR3 length: 14 residues. Trimming removed 4 bases from V and 6 bases from J; junction bases left unmatched: 0. Germline V CDR1 and CDR2: SGHVS, FQNEAQ. The data originate from a study of CD8+CD57+ T cells in acquired aplastic anemia. Study in general: Isolated CD4+ and CD8+ cells, once sorted, yielded DNA averaging roughly 3 ug.

General study findings and limits: CD8+ Simpson's diversity in patients was not significantly different from that in controls. Patients and controls shared 25 to 30 CD8+ CDR3 sequences, highly expressed in patients.

This receptor was identified in a human donor with aplastic anemia. The sample comprised sorted CD4+, CD8+, or CD8+CD57+ T cells (not recorded which) from PBMCs. This chain connects TRBV7-8 to TRBJ2-2; 12 bases align to TRBD1. The CDR3, as DNA: TGTGCCAGCAGCTGGGACAGGGGGCCCGGGGAGCTGTTTTTT. It specifies CASSWDRGPGELFF.